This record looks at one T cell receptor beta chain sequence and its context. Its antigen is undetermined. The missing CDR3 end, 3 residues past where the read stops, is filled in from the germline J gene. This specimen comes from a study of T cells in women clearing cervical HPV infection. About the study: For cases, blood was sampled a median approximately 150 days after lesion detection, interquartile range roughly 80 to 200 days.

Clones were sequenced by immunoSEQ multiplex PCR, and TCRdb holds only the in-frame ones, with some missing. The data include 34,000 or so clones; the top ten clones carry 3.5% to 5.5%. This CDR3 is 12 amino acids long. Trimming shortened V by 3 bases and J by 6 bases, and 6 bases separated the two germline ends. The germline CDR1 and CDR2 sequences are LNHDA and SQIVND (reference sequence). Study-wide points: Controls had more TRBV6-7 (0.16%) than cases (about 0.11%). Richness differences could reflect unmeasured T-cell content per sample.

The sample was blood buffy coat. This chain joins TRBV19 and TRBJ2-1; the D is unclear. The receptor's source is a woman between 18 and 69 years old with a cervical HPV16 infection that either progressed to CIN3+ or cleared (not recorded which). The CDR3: CASSISVNEQFF. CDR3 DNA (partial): TGTGCCAGTAGTATTTCCGTCAATGAG.